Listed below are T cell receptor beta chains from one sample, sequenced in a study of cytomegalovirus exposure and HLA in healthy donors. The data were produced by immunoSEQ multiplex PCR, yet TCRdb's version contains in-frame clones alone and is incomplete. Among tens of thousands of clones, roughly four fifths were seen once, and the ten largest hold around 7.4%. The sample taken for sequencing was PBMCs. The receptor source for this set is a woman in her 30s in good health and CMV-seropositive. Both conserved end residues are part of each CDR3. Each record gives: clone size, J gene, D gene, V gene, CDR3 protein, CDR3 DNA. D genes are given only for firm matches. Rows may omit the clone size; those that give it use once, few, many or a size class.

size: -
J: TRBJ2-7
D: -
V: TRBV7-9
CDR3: CASSSGGSSYEQYF
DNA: TGTGCCAGCAGCAGTGGGGGCAGCTCTTACGAGCAGTACTTC

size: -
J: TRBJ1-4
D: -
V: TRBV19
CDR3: CASSQDRSEKLFF
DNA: TGTGCCAGTAGTCAAGACAGATCTGAAAAACTGTTTTTT

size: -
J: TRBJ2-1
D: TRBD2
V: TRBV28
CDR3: CASRPAGVNEQFF
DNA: TGTGCCAGCAGGCCAGCGGGAGTCAATGAGCAGTTCTTC

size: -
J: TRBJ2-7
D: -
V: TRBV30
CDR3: CAWTVSGIYEQYF
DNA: TGTGCCTGGACCGTAAGCGGAATATACGAGCAGTACTTC

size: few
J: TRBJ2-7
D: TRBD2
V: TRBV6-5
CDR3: CASREAAGPVYEQYF
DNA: TGTGCCAGCAGGGAGGCAGCGGGGCCCGTGTACGAGCAGTACTTC

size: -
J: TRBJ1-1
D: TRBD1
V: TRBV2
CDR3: CASSETGGAFF
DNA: TGTGCCAGCAGTGAAACAGGGGGAGCTTTCTTT

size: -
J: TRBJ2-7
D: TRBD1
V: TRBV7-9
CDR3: CASSYRDSSYEQYF
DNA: TGTGCCAGCAGCTACCGGGACAGCTCCTACGAGCAGTACTTC

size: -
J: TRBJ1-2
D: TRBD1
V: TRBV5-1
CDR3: CASSLRVDRGDYGYTF
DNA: TGCGCCAGCAGCTTGCGGGTGGACAGGGGAGACTATGGCTACACCTTC

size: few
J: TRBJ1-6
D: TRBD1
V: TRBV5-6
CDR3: CASSSGQGFAEYNSPLHF
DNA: TGTGCCAGCAGCTCAGGACAGGGGTTCGCTGAGTATAATTCACCCCTCCACTTT

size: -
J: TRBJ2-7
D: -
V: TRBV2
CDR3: CASSEEPGSSYEQYF
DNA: TGTGCCAGCAGTGAAGAACCGGGAAGCTCCTACGAGCAGTACTTC

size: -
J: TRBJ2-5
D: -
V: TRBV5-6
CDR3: CASSPDSSETQYF
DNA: TGTGCCAGCAGCCCGGACTCTTCGGAGACCCAGTACTTC

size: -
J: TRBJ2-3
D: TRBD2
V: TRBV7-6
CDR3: CASSSRTSGGSTDTQYF
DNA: TGTGCCAGCAGCTCCCGTACTAGCGGGGGTAGCACAGATACGCAGTATTTT

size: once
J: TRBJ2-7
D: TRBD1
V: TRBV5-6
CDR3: CASSPGQGSYEQYF
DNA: TGTGCCAGCAGCCCCGGACAGGGCTCCTACGAGCAGTACTTC

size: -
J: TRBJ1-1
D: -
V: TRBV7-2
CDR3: CASSLVLDVNTEAFF
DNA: TGTGCCAGCAGCTTAGTCTTAGATGTGAACACTGAAGCTTTCTTT

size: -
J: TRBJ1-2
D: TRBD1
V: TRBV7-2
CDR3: CASSLLLKKGASDGYTF
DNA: TGTGCCAGCAGCTTACTACTAAAGAAGGGGGCTTCGGATGGCTACACCTTC

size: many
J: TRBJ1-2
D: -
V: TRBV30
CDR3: CAWSPPGARYGYTF
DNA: TGTGCCTGGAGTCCCCCAGGGGCCCGCTATGGCTACACCTTC

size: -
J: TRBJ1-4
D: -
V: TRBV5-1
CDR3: CASSLAPGRREEKLFF
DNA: TGCGCCAGCAGCTTGGCCCCAGGGCGGAGGGAGGAAAAACTGTTTTTT

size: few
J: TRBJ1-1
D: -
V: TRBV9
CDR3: CASSVEGHSNTEAFF
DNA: TGTGCCAGCAGCGTTGAGGGACACAGTAACACTGAAGCTTTCTTT

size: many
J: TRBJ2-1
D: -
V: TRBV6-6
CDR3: CASRRDLGQYNEQFF
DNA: TGTGCCAGCAGGAGAGATTTGGGCCAGTACAATGAGCAGTTCTTC

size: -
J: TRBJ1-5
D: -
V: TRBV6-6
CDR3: CASSYAVGPKEEPQHF
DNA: TGTGCCAGCAGTTACGCCGTAGGACCCAAGGAGGAGCCCCAGCATTTT

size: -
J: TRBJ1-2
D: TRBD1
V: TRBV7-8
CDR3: CASSSPQGAKGYTF
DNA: TGTGCCAGCAGCTCACCACAGGGGGCAAAGGGCTACACCTTC

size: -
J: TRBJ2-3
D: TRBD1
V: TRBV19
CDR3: CASSPQGTDTQYF
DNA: TGTGCCAGTAGTCCACAGGGGACAGATACGCAGTATTTT

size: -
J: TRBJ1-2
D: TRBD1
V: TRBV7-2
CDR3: CASSLQTGLNYGYTF
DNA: TGTGCCAGCAGCCTCCAGACAGGGCTGAACTATGGCTACACCTTC

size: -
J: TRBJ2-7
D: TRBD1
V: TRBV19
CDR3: CASSIRDRKSEQYF
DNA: TGTGCCAGTAGTATCCGGGACAGAAAATCCGAGCAGTACTTC

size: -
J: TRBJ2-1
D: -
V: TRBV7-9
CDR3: CASSPMSSYNEQFF
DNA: TGTGCCAGCAGCCCTATGAGCTCCTACAATGAGCAGTTCTTC

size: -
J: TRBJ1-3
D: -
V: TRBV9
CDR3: CASSQGLLGAGSSSGNTIYF
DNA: TGTGCCAGCAGCCAGGGGCTCCTAGGAGCCGGGTCAAGCTCTGGAAACACCATATATTTT

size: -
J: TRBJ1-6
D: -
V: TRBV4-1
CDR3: CASSQIQAKGGYNSPLHF
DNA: TGCGCCAGCAGCCAAATACAGGCGAAAGGCGGCTATAATTCACCCCTCCACTTT

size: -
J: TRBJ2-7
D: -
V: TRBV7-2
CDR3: CASSLLAAGPSYEQYF
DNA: TGTGCCAGCAGCTTATTAGCGGCAGGGCCTTCCTACGAGCAGTACTTC

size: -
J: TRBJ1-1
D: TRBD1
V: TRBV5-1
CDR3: CASSWGQGACVAFF
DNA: TGCGCCAGCAGCTGGGGACAGGGGGCATGCGTCGCTTTCTTT

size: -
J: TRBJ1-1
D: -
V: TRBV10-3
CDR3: CAISKGAGLEAFF
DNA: TGTGCCATCAGTAAAGGGGCAGGTCTTGAAGCTTTCTTT

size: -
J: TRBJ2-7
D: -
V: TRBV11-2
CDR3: CASSLSAVNPSYEQYF
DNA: TGTGCCAGCAGCTTGTCAGCGGTCAACCCCTCCTACGAGCAGTACTTC

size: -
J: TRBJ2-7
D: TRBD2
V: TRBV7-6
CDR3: CASSPAGFTYEQYF
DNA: TGTGCCAGCAGCCCAGCGGGATTTACCTACGAGCAGTACTTC

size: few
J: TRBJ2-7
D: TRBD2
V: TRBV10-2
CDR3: CASNRLASGNYEQYF
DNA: TGCGCCAGCAATCGGTTAGCTAGCGGAAACTACGAGCAGTACTTC

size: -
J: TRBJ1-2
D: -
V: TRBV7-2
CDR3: CASRQKGVTNYGYTF
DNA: TGTGCCAGCAGACAGAAGGGGGTTACTAACTATGGCTACACCTTC

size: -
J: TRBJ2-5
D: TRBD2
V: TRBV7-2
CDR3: CASSPDGLVRETQYF
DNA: TGTGCCAGCAGCCCAGACGGACTAGTTAGGGAGACCCAGTACTTC

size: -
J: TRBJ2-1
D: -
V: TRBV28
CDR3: CASSFRGPNEQFF
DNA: TGTGCCAGCAGTTTTAGGGGCCCCAATGAGCAGTTCTTC

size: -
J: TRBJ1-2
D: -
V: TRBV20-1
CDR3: CSASRYGYTF
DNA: TGCAGTGCTAGCCGCTATGGCTACACCTTC

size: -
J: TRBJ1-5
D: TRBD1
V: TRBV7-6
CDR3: CASSSSTGEDQPQHF
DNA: TGTGCCAGCAGCTCGTCGACAGGGGAGGATCAGCCCCAGCATTTT

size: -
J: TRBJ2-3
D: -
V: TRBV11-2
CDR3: CASTLLEGGTDTQYF
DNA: TGTGCCAGCACCCTCCTAGAGGGCGGCACAGATACGCAGTATTTT

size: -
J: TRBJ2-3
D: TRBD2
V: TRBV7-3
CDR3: CASSLTAGLAGTDTQYF
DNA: TGTGCCAGCAGCTTAACGGCGGGACTAGCGGGCACAGATACGCAGTATTTT

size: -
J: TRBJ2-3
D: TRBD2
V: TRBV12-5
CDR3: CASGPSGRATDTQYF
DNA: TGTGCTAGTGGACCTAGCGGGAGGGCCACAGATACGCAGTATTTT

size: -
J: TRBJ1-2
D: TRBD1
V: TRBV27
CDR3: CASSLDRGYGYTF
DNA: TGTGCCAGCAGTTTGGACAGGGGCTATGGCTACACCTTC

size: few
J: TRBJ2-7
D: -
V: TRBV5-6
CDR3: CASSHPGTTSGAYEQYF
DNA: TGTGCCAGCAGCCACCCCGGGACAACCTCCGGGGCCTACGAGCAGTACTTC

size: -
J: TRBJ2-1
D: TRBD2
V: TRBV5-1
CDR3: CASSSLAAYNEQFF
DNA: TGCGCCAGCAGCTCACTAGCGGCTTACAATGAGCAGTTCTTC

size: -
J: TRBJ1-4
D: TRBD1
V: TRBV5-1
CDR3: CASSVTGGLNEKLFF
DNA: TGCGCCAGCAGCGTAACAGGGGGCTTAAATGAAAAACTGTTTTTT

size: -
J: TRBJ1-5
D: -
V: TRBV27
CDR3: CASSLFNQNQPQHF
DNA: TGTGCCAGCAGTTTATTTAATCAGAACCAGCCCCAGCATTTT

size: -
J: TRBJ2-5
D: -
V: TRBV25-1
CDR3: CASSRKDSGWGGPQYF
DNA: TGTGCCAGCAGCCGGAAGGACTCCGGGTGGGGGGGGCCCCAGTACTTC

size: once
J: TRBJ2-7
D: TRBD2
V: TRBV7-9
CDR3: CASSLATSGYDEQYF
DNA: TGTGCCAGCAGCTTAGCGACTAGCGGGTACGACGAGCAGTACTTC

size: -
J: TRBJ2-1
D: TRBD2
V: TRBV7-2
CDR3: CASSFLVTSGKVDEQFF
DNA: TGTGCCAGCAGCTTCCTCGTGACTAGCGGGAAGGTCGATGAGCAGTTCTTC

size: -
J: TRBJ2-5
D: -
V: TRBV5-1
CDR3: CASSFKETQYF
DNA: TGCGCCAGCAGCTTCAAAGAGACCCAGTACTTC

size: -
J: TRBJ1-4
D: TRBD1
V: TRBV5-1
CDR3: CASSRTGGNTNEKLFF
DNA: TGCGCCAGCAGCAGAACAGGGGGAAACACTAATGAAAAACTGTTTTTT

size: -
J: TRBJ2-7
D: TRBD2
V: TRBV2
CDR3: CASRAGLAGGSLSEQYF
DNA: TGTGCCAGCAGGGCGGGACTAGCGGGAGGGTCGCTGAGCGAGCAGTACTTC

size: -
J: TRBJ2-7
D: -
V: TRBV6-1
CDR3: CASTDRSYEQYF
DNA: TGTGCCAGCACCGACAGGTCCTACGAGCAGTACTTC

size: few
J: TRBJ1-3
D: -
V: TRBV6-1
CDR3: CAIVRGRNTIYF
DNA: TGTGCCATAGTCCGAGGCCGAAACACCATATATTTT